Below, 22 T cell receptor beta chains from the same sample are listed, as sequenced in a study of graft-versus-host responses after intestinal transplantation. The protocol was immunoSEQ multiplex PCR, while the TCRdb copy is restricted to in-frame clones and leaves out a portion. The sample records some 86,000 clones, 85% to 95% being singletons. Antigens for these TCRs are unknown. Specimen: unstimulated CD8+ T cells sorted from spleen or lymph node cells, collected before intestinal transplant. These receptors were obtained from a human donor who received an intestinal transplant.

The J gene is TRBJ2-7, the V gene TRBV5-1; 7 bases fit TRBD1. The germline V gene has CDR1 SGHRS and CDR2 YFSETQ. The V gene end was trimmed by 2 bases and the J gene end by 4 bases; junction bases not matched to a gene: 6. The CDR3 is 14 residues long. CDR3 DNA: TGCGCCAGCAGCTTTAGACAGGGATATTACGAGCAGTACTTC. Protein product: CASSFRQGYYEQYF.

This CDR3 reads CASRLAGGWDTQYF. In DNA form, the CDR3 reads TGTGCCAGCAGACTAGCGGGAGGGTGGGATACGCAGTATTTT. The V and J genes are TRBV27 and TRBJ2-3, with 13 bases matching TRBD2. This CDR3 region has 14 residues. With 6 bases clipped from V and 6 bases from J, the junction kept 3 bases outside the gene matches. CDR1 is MNHEY, CDR2 SMNVEV, per germline (reference sequence).

This chain uses TRBV9 with TRBJ2-2; TRBD1 matches at 7 bases. The trim removed 3 bases at V and 0 bases at J, leaving 8 bases unmatched. Germline assignment: CDR1 SGDLS and CDR2 YYNGEE. CDR3 length equals 17 residues. The CDR3 loop is CASSAGGSGANTGELFF. In DNA, the CDR3 is TGTGCCAGCAGCGCAGGGGGATCTGGGGCGAACACCGGGGAGCTGTTTTTT.

The chain has TRBV11-2 and TRBJ2-7, with D perhaps TRBD1 (6 bases). This CDR3 contains 14 residues. The V end was cut by 2 bases, the J end by 3 bases, with 11 bases between. In germline, CDR1 is SGHAT, CDR2 FQNNGV. CDR3 protein: CASSLFGQSYEQYF. CDR3 DNA sequence: TGTGCCAGCAGCTTATTTGGACAGAGCTACGAGCAGTACTTC.

The chain couples TRBV28 to TRBJ1-5; D call uncertain. The CDR3 is made up of 14 amino acids. Germline CDR1 reads MDHEN; CDR2 reads SYDVKM. Trimming removed 7 bases from V and 4 bases from J, with 14 bases in between. This chain's CDR3 is CASNNPGINQPQHF. The CDR3 DNA reads as TGTGCCAGCAACAACCCAGGAATTAATCAGCCCCAGCATTTT.

The V and J genes are TRBV9 and TRBJ2-7, with a possible D match to TRBD2 (5 bases). The CDR3 extends over 14 amino acids. V lost 3 bases and J lost 0, with 10 bases in between. Germline V gene lookup returns CDR1 SGDLS and CDR2 YYNGEE. CDR3 sequence reads: CASSGAVSSYEQYF. The CDR3 bases are TGTGCCAGCAGCGGAGCGGTAAGCTCCTACGAGCAGTACTTC.

The rearrangement joins TRBV9 to TRBJ1-2, with D maybe TRBD1 (6 bases). V gave up 4 bases and J gave up 3 bases, with 10 bases separating them. Germline V gives CDR1 SGDLS, CDR2 YYNGEE. CDR3 length: 13 amino acids. The CDR3 here is CASSPAGDYGYTF. The CDR3 DNA sequence: TGTGCCAGCAGCCCCGCAGGGGACTATGGCTACACCTTC.

The sample holds one count of this clone. This sequence joins TRBV6-5 and TRBJ1-4; D is undetermined. CDR1 MNHEY and CDR2 SVGAGI come from the germline V gene. V was shortened by 3 bases and J by 0 bases, with 11 bases between the two germline ends. The CDR3 length is 16 residues. CDR3 DNA sequence: TGTGCCAGCAGTTATTTACCGATTTCAACTAATGAAAAACTGTTTTTT. Translating it yields CASSYLPISTNEKLFF.

The V gene is TRBV5-4, the J gene TRBJ2-5; 8 bases line up with TRBD1. Losses at the gene ends were 0 bases for V and 0 bases for J; bases not matched to a gene: 4. Germline V lookup: CDR1 SGHNT, CDR2 YYREEE (reference sequence). The CDR3 length is 16 residues. CDR3 amino acids: CASSLGGTGDQETQYF. DNA of the CDR3: TGTGCCAGCAGCTTGGGAGGGACAGGCGACCAAGAGACCCAGTACTTC.

In its sample, this clone was seen once. J is TRBJ1-2 and V is TRBV5-1, with D maybe TRBD1 (6 bases). CDR1 and CDR2 from the germline V gene are SGHRS and YFSETQ. The CDR3 is 15 residues long. Trimming removed 0 bases from V and 4 bases from J, with 13 bases in between. The CDR3 DNA is TGCGCCAGCAGCTTGGTTGACAGGAGCCCCTATGGCTACACCTTC. Translation: CASSLVDRSPYGYTF. The variable domain in full, with the rest retrieved from reference TRBV5-1 and TRBJ1-2, is KAGVTQTPRYLIKTRGQQVTLSCSPISGHRSVSWYQQTPGQGLQFLFEYFSETQRNKGNFPGRFSGRQFSNSRSEMNVSTLELGDSALYLCASSLVDRSPYGYTFGSGTRLTVV.

As for this clone: The identical CDR3 is also encoded by other nucleotide sequences in the sample. This chain uses TRBV5-1 with TRBJ2-7, with D unclear. The germline V gene encodes CDR1 SGHRS and CDR2 YFSETQ. The V and J ends lost 0 bases and 3 bases respectively, with 1 base between them. This CDR3 contains 11 residues. As DNA, the CDR3 is TGCGCCAGCAGCTTGGGCTACGAGCAGTACTTC. This encodes CASSLGYEQYF.

CDR3 protein: CASSLQGTGGNSPLHF. The CDR3 DNA reads TGTGCCAGCAGTCTTCAGGGGACTGGGGGTAATTCACCCCTCCACTTT. J is TRBJ1-6 and V is TRBV2; D perhaps matches TRBD1 (6 bases). The CDR3 is 16 amino acids. V gave up 5 bases and J gave up 6 bases, with 17 bases separating them. Germline V gene lookup returns CDR1 SNHLY and CDR2 FYNNEI.

This chain connects TRBV6-6 to TRBJ1-1; D remains unclear. The ends were cut back, 5 bases at V and 4 bases at J, with 17 bases in the middle. Per the germline V gene, CDR1 is MNHNY and CDR2 is SVGAGI (reference sequence). The CDR3 contains 15 residues. The CDR3 DNA reads TGTGCCAGCAGTACCCTCAGCGGTTCGGGCACTGAAGCTTTCTTT. It translates to CASSTLSGSGTEAFF.

This rearrangement joins TRBV7-9 to TRBJ2-5; a possible D gene is TRBD1 (6 bases). CDR1 is SEHNR, CDR2 FQNEAQ, per germline (reference sequence). V dropped 2 bases and J dropped 1 base, with 11 bases sitting between them. This CDR3 has 15 residues. CDR3 sequence: CASSLPTGFQETQYF. The CDR3 bases are TGTGCCAGCAGCTTACCGACAGGCTTCCAAGAGACCCAGTACTTC.

This chain links TRBV11-1 with TRBJ2-7; the D call may be TRBD1 or TRBD2 (5 bases each). The germline gives CDR1 SGHAT, CDR2 FQDESV (reference sequence). This CDR3 spans 11 amino acids. V lost 5 bases, J lost 7 bases, and 9 bases lay in between. CDR3 in DNA: TGTGCCAGCAGCCGGGGCTGGGAGCAGTACTTC. Translating gives CASSRGWEQYF.

This chain uses TRBV6-6 with TRBJ2-1; tentatively, D is TRBD1 (6 bases). V was clipped by 8 bases and J by 4 bases, with 18 bases between them. Germline lookup yields CDR1 MNHNY and CDR2 SVGAGI (reference sequence). This CDR3 is 15 amino acids long. CDR3: CASDPLGGWYNEQFF. The DNA of the CDR3 is TGTGCCAGCGATCCCCTAGGGGGATGGTACAATGAGCAGTTCTTC.

V gene TRBV2 combines with J gene TRBJ1-2, with 11 bases matching TRBD1. Germline trimming cut 4 bases from V and 7 bases from J; bases unmatched to any gene: 5. The CDR3 extends over 14 amino acids. The germline CDR1 and CDR2 sequences are SNHLY and FYNNEI. The CDR3 DNA follows: TGTGCCAGCAGTGTTGGGACAGGGGGACGTGGCTACACCTTC. Translated: CASSVGTGGRGYTF.

This sequence joins TRBV2 and TRBJ2-5, with 9 positions matching TRBD2. Trimming at V came to 3 bases and at J to 4 bases, leaving 9 bases not matched to a gene. The CDR3 has 16 residues. Germline V gene data show CDR1 as SNHLY and CDR2 as FYNNEI. CDR3 residues: CASSEWSGGFIETQYF. In DNA, the CDR3 is TGTGCCAGCAGTGAGTGGAGCGGGGGGTTTATAGAGACCCAGTACTTC.

This sequence joins TRBV6-1 and TRBJ2-1, with 15 bases fitting TRBD2. This CDR3 spans 18 amino acids. Losses at the gene ends were 2 bases for V and 5 bases for J; bases not matched to a gene: 7. The germline gives CDR1 MNHNS, CDR2 SASEGT. CDR3 nucleotides: TGTGCCAGCAGTGAACCCCCCCGGACTAGCGGGAGGGACAATGAGCAGTTCTTC. Protein sequence: CASSEPPRTSGRDNEQFF.

The chain links TRBV7-9 to TRBJ1-3, with TRBD1 as a possible D gene (5 bases). The CDR3 is made up of 15 amino acids. Trimming shortened V by 1 base and J by 1 base, and 8 bases separated the two germline ends. CDR1 and CDR2 (germline): SEHNR, FQNEAQ (reference sequence). The CDR3 loop reads CASSLEGVSGNTIYF. CDR3 coding DNA: TGTGCCAGCAGCTTAGAAGGGGTATCTGGAAACACCATATATTTT.

For the CDR3, the DNA is TGTGCCAGCAGTGAAGGGACAGGGGGCAGAGCAGATACGCAGTATTTT. The encoded protein is CASSEGTGGRADTQYF. The rearrangement joins TRBV2 to TRBJ2-3, with TRBD1 identical over 11 bases. Germline trimming cut 1 base from V and 4 bases from J; bases unmatched to any gene: 4. Per germline, CDR1 SNHLY and CDR2 FYNNEI. The CDR3 is 16 amino acids.

This clone was seen once. The sample has other DNA sequences that encode this CDR3 too. V gene TRBV6-5 combines with J gene TRBJ2-7; D is undetermined. The V end lost 2 bases, the J end lost 0 bases, and 11 bases lay between the germline ends. Germline values: CDR1 MNHEY, CDR2 SVGAGI. The CDR3 runs 15 residues. In nucleotides, the CDR3 is TGTGCCAGCAGTTACGGTTCGGGTAGCTCCTACGAGCAGTACTTC. It codes for CASSYGSGSSYEQYF.